This is a list of T cell receptor beta chains from one sample in a study of technical replicates of blood from a handful of donors. Profiled with immunoSEQ multiplex PCR; TCRdb holds only in-frame clones, not every one. The profile shows about 83,000 clones, approximately 92% of them singletons. Sample: T cells isolated from PBMCs. The receptor set was obtained from a human donor in good health. Each CDR3 is given with its conserved first and last residue. Each record gives: J gene, CDR3 length, V gene, CDR3 protein.

>TRBJ2-2|15|TRBV19
CASSSSRLLGGELFF
>TRBJ2-7|13|TRBV12-5
CASGLGSKYEQYF
>TRBJ2-6|18|TRBV27
CASSLSLARASGANVLTF
>TRBJ1-1|14|TRBV7-3
CASSSGGGYTEAFF
>TRBJ2-1|16|TRBV19
CASSITGLAAYNEQFF
>TRBJ2-7|17|TRBV5-1
CASSLGMGSQSQYEQYF
>TRBJ1-2|14|TRBV10-1
CASSRDRGKAGYTF
>TRBJ1-5|14|TRBV6-1
CASSDRGPYQPQHF
>TRBJ2-7|19|TRBV5-4
CASSLRTGRFRDGSYEQYF
>TRBJ2-3|14|TRBV19
CASRLASSTDTQYF
>TRBJ2-1|13|TRBV10-3
CAISAGMDNEQFF
>TRBJ2-7|13|TRBV29-1
CSVGPQGGYEQYF
>TRBJ2-7|14|TRBV18
CASSPQGAGYEQYF
>TRBJ2-3|16|TRBV27
CASSFWEGEGTDTQYF
>TRBJ2-3|16|TRBV4-2
CASSRLAGDSTDTQYF
>TRBJ2-7|12|TRBV5-8
CASSLEAGWQYF
>TRBJ2-3|15|TRBV7-3
CASSLIGGLTDTQYF
>TRBJ1-2|14|TRBV19
CASSTEQGNYGYTF
>TRBJ2-7|15|TRBV6-5
CASSPTDSVGYEQYF
>TRBJ1-5|14|TRBV28
CASRSHRGNQPQHF
>TRBJ2-7|17|TRBV13
CASSLEGFGGLAYEQYF
>TRBJ2-2|19|TRBV5-1
CASSLVRTSGGANTGELFF